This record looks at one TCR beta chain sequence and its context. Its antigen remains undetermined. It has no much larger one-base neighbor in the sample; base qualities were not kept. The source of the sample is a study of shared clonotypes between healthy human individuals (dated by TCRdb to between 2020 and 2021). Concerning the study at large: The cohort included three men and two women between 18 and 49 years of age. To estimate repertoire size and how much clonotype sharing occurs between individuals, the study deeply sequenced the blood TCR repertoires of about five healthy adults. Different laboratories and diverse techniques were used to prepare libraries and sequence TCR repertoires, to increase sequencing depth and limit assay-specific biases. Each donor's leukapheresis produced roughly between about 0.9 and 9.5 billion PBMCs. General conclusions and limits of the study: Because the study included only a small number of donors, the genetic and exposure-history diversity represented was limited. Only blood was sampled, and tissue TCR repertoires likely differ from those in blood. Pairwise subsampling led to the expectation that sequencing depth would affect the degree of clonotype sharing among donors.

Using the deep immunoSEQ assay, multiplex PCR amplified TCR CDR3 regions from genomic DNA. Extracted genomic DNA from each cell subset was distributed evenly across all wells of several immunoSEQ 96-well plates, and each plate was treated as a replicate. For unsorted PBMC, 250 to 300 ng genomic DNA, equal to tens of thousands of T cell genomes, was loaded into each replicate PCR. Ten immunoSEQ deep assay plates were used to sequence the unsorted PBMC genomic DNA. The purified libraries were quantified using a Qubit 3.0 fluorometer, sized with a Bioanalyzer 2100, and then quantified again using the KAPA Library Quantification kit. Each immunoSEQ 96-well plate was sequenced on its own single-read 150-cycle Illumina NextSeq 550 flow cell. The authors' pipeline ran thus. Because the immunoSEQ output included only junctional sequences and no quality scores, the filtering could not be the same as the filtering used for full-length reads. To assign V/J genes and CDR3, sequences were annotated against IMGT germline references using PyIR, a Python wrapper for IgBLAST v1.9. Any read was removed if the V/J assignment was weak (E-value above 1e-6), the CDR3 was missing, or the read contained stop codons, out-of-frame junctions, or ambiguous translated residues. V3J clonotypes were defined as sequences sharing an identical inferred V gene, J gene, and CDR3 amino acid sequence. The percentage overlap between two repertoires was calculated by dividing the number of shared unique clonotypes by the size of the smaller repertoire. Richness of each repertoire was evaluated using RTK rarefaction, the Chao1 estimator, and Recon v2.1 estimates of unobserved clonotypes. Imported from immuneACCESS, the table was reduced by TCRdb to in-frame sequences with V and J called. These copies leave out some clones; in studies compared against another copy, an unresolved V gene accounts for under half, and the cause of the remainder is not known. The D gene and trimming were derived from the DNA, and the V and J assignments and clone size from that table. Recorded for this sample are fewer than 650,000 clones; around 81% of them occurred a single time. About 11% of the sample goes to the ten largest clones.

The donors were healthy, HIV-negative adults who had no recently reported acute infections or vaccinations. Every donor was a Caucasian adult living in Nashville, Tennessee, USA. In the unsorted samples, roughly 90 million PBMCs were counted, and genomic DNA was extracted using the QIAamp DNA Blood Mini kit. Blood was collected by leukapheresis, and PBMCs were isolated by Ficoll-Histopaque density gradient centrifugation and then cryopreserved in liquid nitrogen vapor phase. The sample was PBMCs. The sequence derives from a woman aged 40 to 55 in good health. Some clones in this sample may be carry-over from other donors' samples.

The CDR3 protein sequence reads: CASSSGPGQGWGYTF. The nucleotides are TGTGCCAGCAGTTCGGGACCGGGACAGGGGTGGGGCTACACCTTC. The chain uses TRBV28 and TRBJ1-2, with 10 middle bases fitting TRBD1. V ends up 4 bases short and J 8 bases short, with an unmatched junction base count of 10. In the germline V gene, CDR1 corresponds to MDHEN and CDR2 to SYDVKM. Measured from the cysteine to the phenylalanine, the CDR3 is 15 residues long. The DNA shown is the 45-base CDR3, in frame from base 1.